This T cell receptor (beta chain) was retrieved from a study of monozygotic twins with inflammatory bowel disease. Two nested PCRs, of approximately 16 and 10 cycles, processed TCRalpha and TCRbeta cDNA. TCRdb re-called the 5' RACE reads; every CDR3 protein appears as one record, without DNA. This table holds over 150,000 distinct CDR3 sequences. The study, taken as a whole, reports: People with IBD had fewer clonotypes in common with others than healthy twins did, especially with disease activity.

The authors drew 2 to 2.5 ml of blood from each donor. About this clonotype itself: The antigen remains undetermined.

Germline V CDR1 and CDR2: DFQATT, SNEGSKA (reference sequence). The CDR3 runs 14 residues. The specimen sequenced was blood. The rearrangement links TRBV20-1 to TRBJ1-1. This clonotype was sampled from a human donor with ulcerative colitis or Crohn's disease, or a healthy co-twin of an affected twin (not recorded which). The chain's CDR3 is CSASREGPNTEAFF.